This TCR beta chain was sequenced for a study of T cells after yellow fever vaccination. Study-wide context: SMART-Seq v4 Ultra Low Input handled preparation of low-cell-number fractions.

This clonotype was recorded many times. What it recognizes is unknown. Study results and limitations: The secondary T-cell response peaked on day 5, not day 15, but was weaker. Abundant clonotypes (contaminants from the bulk population) could be present in FACS-sorted repertoires. Clones from primary vaccination mostly reappeared after the booster (96% CD4, roughly 87% CD8).

The CDR3 has 15 amino acids. Germline CDR1 SGHRS, CDR2 YFSETQ. Trimming cost V 2 bases and J 5 bases, with 17 bases left between them. TCRdb processed the 5' RACE reads anew with MiXCR; each CDR3 protein has one entry. The data hold fewer than 400,000 distinct CDR3 sequences, with 6% to 8% observed a single time. The source was PBMCs, collected 5 days after the yellow fever booster vaccination. The source of this sequence is a man under 40 who received the YFV17D yellow fever vaccine. The chain recombines TRBV5-1 with TRBJ2-7; weak D call: TRBD1 (5 bases). DNA for the CDR3: TGCGCCAGCAGCTTCAATCAGGACACCGGTAACGAGCAGTACTTC. Translating gives CASSFNQDTGNEQYF.